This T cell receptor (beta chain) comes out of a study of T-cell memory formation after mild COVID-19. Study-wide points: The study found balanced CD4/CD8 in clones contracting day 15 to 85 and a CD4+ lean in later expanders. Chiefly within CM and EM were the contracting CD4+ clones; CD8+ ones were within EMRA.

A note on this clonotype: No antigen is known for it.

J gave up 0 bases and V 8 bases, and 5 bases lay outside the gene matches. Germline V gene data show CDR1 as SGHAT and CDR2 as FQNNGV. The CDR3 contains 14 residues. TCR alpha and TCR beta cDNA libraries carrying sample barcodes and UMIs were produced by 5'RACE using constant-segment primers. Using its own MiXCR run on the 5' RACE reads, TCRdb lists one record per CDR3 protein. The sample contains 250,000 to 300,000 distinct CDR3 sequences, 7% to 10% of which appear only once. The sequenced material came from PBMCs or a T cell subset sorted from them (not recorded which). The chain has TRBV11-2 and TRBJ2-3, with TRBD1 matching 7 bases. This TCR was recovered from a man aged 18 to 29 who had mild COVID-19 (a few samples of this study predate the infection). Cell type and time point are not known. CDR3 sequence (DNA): TGTGCCAGCGAGGACAGGCAAAGCACAGATACGCAGTATTTT. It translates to CASEDRQSTDTQYF.